These T cell receptor beta chains were read from a single sample in a study of technical replicates of blood from a few donors. TCRdb's copy holds only in-frame clones and misses some; the assay was immunoSEQ multiplex PCR. This table has roughly 15,000 clones, roughly 87% appearing once. Sequenced material: PBMCs. The receptor set was obtained from a human donor in good health. Both conserved end residues are trimmed from each CDR3.

TRBV27 | 13 | ASSFRTSGIETQY
TRBV9 | 12 | ASSGDRAPYEQY
TRBV4-2 | 15 | ASSPDRGDRGLYGYT
TRBV18 | 17 | ASSPRAIAGAFSSYEQY
TRBV25-1 | 13 | ASSELGQGIYGYT
TRBV6-6 | 12 | ASSFPDSYTEAF
TRBV19 | 13 | ASSVSSGSSYEQY
TRBV9 | 13 | ASSGPGLAGGELF
TRBV19 | 11 | ASSKQERQPQH
TRBV11-2 | 13 | ASSSLGTSDSQQF
TRBV5-1 | 13 | ASSPQGGNGNTIY
TRBV2 | 13 | ASSEGDRGSDTQY
TRBV19 | 12 | ASRPPQGAGGYT
TRBV7-9 | 11 | ASSSWTGYEQY
TRBV5-1 | 11 | ASSGAATDTQY
TRBV7-8 | 13 | ASSLRRVTGNEQF
TRBV5-6 | 13 | ASSLGRRSTDTQY
TRBV7-6 | 15 | ASSLTAGGPWTGELF
TRBV5-1 | 13 | ASSLASSSYNEQF
TRBV7-9 | 11 | ASSATSSGELF